This TCR beta chain was sequenced for a study of monozygotic twins with inflammatory bowel disease. Researchers ran eight separate cDNA reactions for each sample. UMIs that included a 6-nucleotide sample barcode were added by template switching, which took place during cDNA synthesis. TCRalpha and TCRbeta cDNA went through two nested PCRs of approximately 16 and 9 cycles. TCRdb processed the 5' RACE reads again and assigns one entry to each CDR3 protein, with no DNA. This listing includes about 380,000 distinct CDR3 sequences. Germline V gene data show CDR1 as LNHDA and CDR2 as SQIVND (reference sequence). The CDR3 has 14 amino acids. RNA in its total form was extracted from whole blood, and T cells were not sorted.

The V and J genes are TRBV19 and TRBJ1-6; as DNA is missing, the TRBD1 call by TCRdb cannot be tested. Sequencing was performed on blood. This TCR came from a human donor with ulcerative colitis or Crohn's disease, or a healthy co-twin of an affected twin (not recorded which). The CDR3 is CASSMQGFNSPLHF.